This TCR beta chain was recovered during a study of T cells in Graves' hyperthyroidism and ophthalmopathy. Overall study results and limits: Most thyroid clonotypes that were expanded above 0.001 also turned up in blood.

The investigators amplified TCR beta CDR3 regions from RNA transcripts. HTBI primers were used for first-round RT-PCR of the TCR CDR3. TCRdb re-called the multiplex PCR reads through MiXCR, storing one row per CDR3 protein. The table includes 300,000 to 500,000 distinct CDR3 sequences, roughly 13% detected once. Worth noting for this clonotype: Antigen: not known.

Enrolled ophthalmopathy patients presented with a Clinical Activity Score of at least 3, a NOSPECS grade of at least 4, and disease duration under 3 months. Pregnant or lactating patients were excluded, as were those with uncontrolled infection or other autoimmune disease. Diagnoses rested on clinical symptoms, serum thyroxine and TRAb, thyroid ultrasound and orbital computed tomography. Germline V gene data show CDR1 as SQVTM and CDR2 as ANQGSEA. The CDR3 runs 14 residues. Between the trimmed V and J ends, which lost 7 bases and 3 bases, there was a span of 16 bases. The rearrangement links TRBV29-1 to TRBJ2-4; the D gene is possibly TRBD2 (6 bases). The clonotype originates from a man in his fifties with Graves' ophthalmopathy. The sequenced sample was blood. The CDR3 sequence is CSGGDGGGKNIQYF. Written as DNA, the CDR3 is TGCAGCGGGGGGGACGGGGGAGGCAAAAACATTCAGTACTTC.